This is a list of T cell receptor beta chains from one sample in a study of cytomegalovirus exposure and HLA in healthy donors. Method: immunoSEQ multiplex PCR; TCRdb's copy keeps in-frame clones and lacks some. The sample shows more than 150,000 clones, around 83% of them seen only once. The specimen was PBMCs. These receptors all stem from a man between 50 and 59 years old in good health and CMV-seronegative. Each CDR3 is given with its conserved first and last residue. Each record gives: D gene, V gene, J gene, clone size, CDR3 DNA, CDR3 protein. The D gene is left open where the match is weak. The size entry is marked missing in some rows and otherwise reads once, few, many or a size class.

TRBD1,TRBV6-1,TRBJ2-7,-,TGTGCCAGCAGTTTGGGACAGGGGGCCTACGAGCAGTACTTC,CASSLGQGAYEQYF
TRBD1,TRBV6-4,TRBJ1-5,-,TGTGCCAGCGGTGGGACAGGGGACCCTCGGAGCAATCAGCCCCAGCATTTT,CASGGTGDPRSNQPQHF
TRBD2,TRBV7-2,TRBJ2-5,-,TGTGCCAGCAGCTTAGGACTAGCCCAAGAGACCCAGTACTTC,CASSLGLAQETQYF
TRBD1,TRBV28,TRBJ1-2,-,TGTGCCAGCAGCAGGGACAGCTTCTATGGCTACACCTTC,CASSRDSFYGYTF
-,TRBV7-9,TRBJ1-2,-,TGTGCCAGCAGCTTAGGGCTCGGGGGGACCCACTATGGCTACACCTTC,CASSLGLGGTHYGYTF
-,TRBV5-1,TRBJ2-6,-,TGCGCCAGCAGCTTGGAACAGGCCGGGGGGGCCAACGTCCTGACTTTC,CASSLEQAGGANVLTF
-,TRBV25-1,TRBJ1-1,once,TGTGCCAGCAGTGTTAGCCCATCTCCGAACACTGAAGCTTTCTTT,CASSVSPSPNTEAFF
-,TRBV27,TRBJ2-3,-,TGTGCCAGCAGGCGGGACAGCCCGAGCACAGATACGCAGTATTTT,CASRRDSPSTDTQYF
TRBD1,TRBV4-3,TRBJ2-7,-,TGCGCCAGCAGCGAACTACCGGGACAGGGGGCCAACGAGCAGTACTTC,CASSELPGQGANEQYF
-,TRBV7-9,TRBJ1-5,-,TGTGCCAGCAGCCCCGCCGGACAAAGCAATCAGCCCCAGCATTTT,CASSPAGQSNQPQHF
-,TRBV16,TRBJ1-2,few,TGTGCCAGCAGCCAATTTACAGGGCCCTTAAACTATGGCTACACCTTC,CASSQFTGPLNYGYTF
-,TRBV7-2,TRBJ1-2,-,TGTGCCAGCAGCTTGAGGGGGACCAGGGAGTATAACTATGGCTACACCTTC,CASSLRGTREYNYGYTF
-,TRBV4-2,TRBJ2-4,-,TGTGCCAGCAGCCAAGGGGGTGGAGGGGGCGTTAACATTCAGTACTTC,CASSQGGGGGVNIQYF
TRBD2,TRBV29-1,TRBJ2-3,-,TGCAGCGTTGAGTCAACCGGGAGGGGCGATACGCAGTATTTT,CSVESTGRGDTQYF
TRBD1,TRBV6-5,TRBJ1-1,-,TGTGCCAGCAGCTACGACAGGGGGCGGGACACTGAAGCTTTCTTT,CASSYDRGRDTEAFF
-,TRBV7-2,TRBJ2-3,-,TGTGCCAGCAGCGCCCCGGGGAGCACAGATACGCAGTATTTT,CASSAPGSTDTQYF
-,TRBV7-2,TRBJ2-2,-,TGTGCCAGCAGCCCGCTGGCTTCGAACACCGGGGAGCTGTTTTTT,CASSPLASNTGELFF
-,TRBV5-1,TRBJ1-1,few,TGCGCCAGCAGCTTGGTCGGGAAGAACACTGAAGCTTTCTTT,CASSLVGKNTEAFF
-,TRBV5-5,TRBJ1-3,-,TGTGCCAGCAGCTTTATAGGCAGGGAAAACACCATATATTTT,CASSFIGRENTIYF
TRBD1,TRBV7-9,TRBJ1-4,-,TGTGCCAGCAGCTCACAGGGGGCTCAGGAAAAACTGTTTTTT,CASSSQGAQEKLFF
TRBD1,TRBV5-4,TRBJ2-5,-,TGTGCCAGCAGCTGGGTGACAGGGGAAGAGACCCAGTACTTC,CASSWVTGEETQYF
-,TRBV5-1,TRBJ2-3,-,TGCGCCAGCAGCTTAGGGAGGCCGTACACAGATACGCAGTATTTT,CASSLGRPYTDTQYF
-,TRBV25-1,TRBJ1-5,-,TGTGCCAGCAGTGCCCCGGGAAATCAGCCCCAGCATTTT,CASSAPGNQPQHF
TRBD1,TRBV29-1,TRBJ1-5,-,TGCAGCGTTTGGACAGGGATTAGCAATCAGCCCCAGCATTTT,CSVWTGISNQPQHF
TRBD2,TRBV4-1,TRBJ2-3,-,TGCGCCAGCAGCCGTAGACTAGCGACAGATACGCAGTATTTT,CASSRRLATDTQYF
TRBD1,TRBV19,TRBJ1-2,-,TGTGCCAGTAGTGGGACAGGTGATTTCGGCGGCTACACCTTC,CASSGTGDFGGYTF
TRBD2,TRBV18,TRBJ2-1,-,TGTGCCAGCTCACTAATAGCGGGAGCGAGTGAGCAGTTCTTC,CASSLIAGASEQFF
-,TRBV7-8,TRBJ1-5,-,TGTGCCAGCAGCTTGCTCTCCCACGGTAATCAGCCCCAGCATTTT,CASSLLSHGNQPQHF
-,TRBV29-1,TRBJ1-2,-,TGCAGCGTTGAACCCCGAGGGTATGGCTACACCTTC,CSVEPRGYGYTF
TRBD1,TRBV10-1,TRBJ1-2,-,TGCGCCAGCAGTGAGCTCGACAGGACAGGCCGGGGCTACACCTTC,CASSELDRTGRGYTF
-,TRBV5-3,TRBJ2-2,-,TGTGCCAGAAACAACTTCAGGGTCACCGGGGAGCTGTTTTTT,CARNNFRVTGELFF
TRBD2,TRBV27,TRBJ2-1,-,TGTGCCAGCAGCCTGGGGACTAGCGGGAGGCCCGGAGAGCAGTTCTTC,CASSLGTSGRPGEQFF
-,TRBV7-6,TRBJ2-5,once,TGTGCCAGCAGTTGGACCCCTGTACGGGGTCAAGAGACCCAGTACTTC,CASSWTPVRGQETQYF
-,TRBV7-9,TRBJ2-7,-,TGTGCCAGCAGCTCTTCGGGTCGCTACGAGCAGTACTTC,CASSSSGRYEQYF
-,TRBV19,TRBJ1-1,-,TGTGCCAGTATCTATGGGCGGAACACTGAAGCTTTCTTT,CASIYGRNTEAFF